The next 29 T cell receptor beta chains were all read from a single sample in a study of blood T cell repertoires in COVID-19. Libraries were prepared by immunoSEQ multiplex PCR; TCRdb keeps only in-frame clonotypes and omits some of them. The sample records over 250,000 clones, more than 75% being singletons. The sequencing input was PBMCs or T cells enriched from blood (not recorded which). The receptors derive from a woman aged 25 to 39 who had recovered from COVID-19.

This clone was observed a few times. This chain's CDR3 is CASSLSTPNTEAFF. The CDR3 bases are TGCGCCAGCAGCTTGAGTACACCAAACACTGAAGCTTTCTTT. This chain uses TRBV5-1 with TRBJ1-1; D is undetermined. CDR3 length: 14 residues. The V gene lost 1 base and the J gene lost 2 bases, with 9 bases spanning the gap. Germline V gene lookup returns CDR1 SGHRS and CDR2 YFSETQ.

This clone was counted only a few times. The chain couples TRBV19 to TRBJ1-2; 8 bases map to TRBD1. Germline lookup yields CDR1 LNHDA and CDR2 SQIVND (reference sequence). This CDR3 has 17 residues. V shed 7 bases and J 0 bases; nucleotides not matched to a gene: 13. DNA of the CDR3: TGTGCCAGTACCGCCTTTCGGACAGGGATTACTAACTATGGCTACACCTTC. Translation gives CASTAFRTGITNYGYTF.

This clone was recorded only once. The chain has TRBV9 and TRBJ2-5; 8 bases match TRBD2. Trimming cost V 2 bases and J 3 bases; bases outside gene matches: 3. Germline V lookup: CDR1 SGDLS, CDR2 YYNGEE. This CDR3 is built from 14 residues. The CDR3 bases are TGTGCCAGCAGCGTGGTAGCGGGGAAAGAGACCCAGTACTTC. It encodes CASSVVAGKETQYF.

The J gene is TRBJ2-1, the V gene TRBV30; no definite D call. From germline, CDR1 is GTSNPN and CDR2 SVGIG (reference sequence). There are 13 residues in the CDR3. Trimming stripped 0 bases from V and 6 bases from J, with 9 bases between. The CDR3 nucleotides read TGTGCCTGGAGTGTAGACATCTCCAATGAGCAGTTCTTC. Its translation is CAWSVDISNEQFF.

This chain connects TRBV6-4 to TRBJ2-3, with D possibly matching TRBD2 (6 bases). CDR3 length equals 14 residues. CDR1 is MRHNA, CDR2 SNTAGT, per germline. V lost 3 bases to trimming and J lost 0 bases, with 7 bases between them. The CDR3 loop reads CASSELASTDTQYF. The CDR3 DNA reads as TGTGCCAGCAGTGAGCTAGCGAGCACAGATACGCAGTATTTT.

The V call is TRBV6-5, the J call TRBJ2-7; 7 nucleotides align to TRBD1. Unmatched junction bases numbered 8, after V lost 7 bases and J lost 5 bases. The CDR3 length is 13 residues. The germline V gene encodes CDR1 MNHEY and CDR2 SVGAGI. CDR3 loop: CASTIAGGDEQYF. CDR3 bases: TGTGCCAGCACTATAGCAGGGGGAGACGAGCAGTACTTC.

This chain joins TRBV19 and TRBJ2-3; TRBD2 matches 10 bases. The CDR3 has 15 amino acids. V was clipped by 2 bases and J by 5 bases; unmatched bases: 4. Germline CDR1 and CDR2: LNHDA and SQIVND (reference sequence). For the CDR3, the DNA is TGTGCCAGTAGTATAAGCGGGGGGGAGGTAGATACGCAGTATTTT. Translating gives CASSISGGEVDTQYF.

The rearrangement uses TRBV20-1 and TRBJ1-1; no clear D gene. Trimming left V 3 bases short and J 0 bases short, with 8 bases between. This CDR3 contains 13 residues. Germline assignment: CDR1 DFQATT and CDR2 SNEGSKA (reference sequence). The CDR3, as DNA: TGCAGTGCTAGTAGCCCCATGAACACTGAAGCTTTCTTT. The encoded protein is CSASSPMNTEAFF.

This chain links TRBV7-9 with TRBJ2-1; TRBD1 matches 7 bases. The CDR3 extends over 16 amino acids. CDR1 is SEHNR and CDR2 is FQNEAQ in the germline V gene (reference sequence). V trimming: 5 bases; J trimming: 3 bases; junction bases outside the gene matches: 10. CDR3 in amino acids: CASSLPGRDSYNEQFF. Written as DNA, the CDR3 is TGTGCCAGCAGCCTCCCTGGCCGGGACAGCTACAATGAGCAGTTCTTC.

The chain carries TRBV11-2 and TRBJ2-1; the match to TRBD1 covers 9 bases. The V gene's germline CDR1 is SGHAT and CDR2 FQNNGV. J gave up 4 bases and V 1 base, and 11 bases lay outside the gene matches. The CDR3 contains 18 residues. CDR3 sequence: CASSLGTGAQPNYNEQFF. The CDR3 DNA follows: TGTGCCAGCAGCTTAGGGACAGGGGCCCAACCCAATTACAATGAGCAGTTCTTC.

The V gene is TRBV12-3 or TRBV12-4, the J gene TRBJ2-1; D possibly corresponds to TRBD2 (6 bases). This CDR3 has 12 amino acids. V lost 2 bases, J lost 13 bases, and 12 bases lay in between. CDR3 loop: CASSLFPGDQFF. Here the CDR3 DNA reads TGTGCCAGCAGTTTATTTCCGGGGGACCAGTTCTTC.

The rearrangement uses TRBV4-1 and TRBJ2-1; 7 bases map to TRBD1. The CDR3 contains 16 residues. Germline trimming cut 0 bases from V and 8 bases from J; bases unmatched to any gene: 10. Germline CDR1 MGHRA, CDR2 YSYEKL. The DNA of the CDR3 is TGCGCCAGCAGCCAAGATCTCAGGGGGAGAGGGGATGAGCAGTTCTTC. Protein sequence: CASSQDLRGRGDEQFF.

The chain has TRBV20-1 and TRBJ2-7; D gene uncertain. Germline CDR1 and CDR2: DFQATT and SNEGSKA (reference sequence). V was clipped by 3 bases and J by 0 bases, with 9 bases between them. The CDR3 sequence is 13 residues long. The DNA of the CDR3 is TGCAGTGCTAGTATCAGCGCCTCCTACGAGCAGTACTTC. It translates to CSASISASYEQYF.

The CDR3 is CASSVWDRGAGNTIYF. The CDR3 nucleotides are TGTGCCAGCAGCGTTTGGGACAGGGGGGCTGGAAACACCATATATTTT. The chain has TRBV5-6 and TRBJ1-3; 11 bases map to TRBD1. Losses at the gene ends were 4 bases for V and 2 bases for J; bases not matched to a gene: 5. Germline CDR1 is SGHDT and CDR2 is YYEEEE. This CDR3 has 16 amino acids.

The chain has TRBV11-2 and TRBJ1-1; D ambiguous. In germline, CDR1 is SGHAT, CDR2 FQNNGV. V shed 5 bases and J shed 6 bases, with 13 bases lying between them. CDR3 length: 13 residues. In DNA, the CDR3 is TGTGCCAGCAGCCCCCGAGGGCTTTCTGAAGCTTTCTTT. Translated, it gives CASSPRGLSEAFF. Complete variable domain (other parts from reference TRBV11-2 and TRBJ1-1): EAGVAQSPRYKIIEKRQSVAFWCNPISGHATLYWYQQILGQGPKLLIQFQNNGVVDDSQLPKDRFSAERLKGVDSTLKIQPAKLEDSAVYLCASSPRGLSEAFFGQGTRLTVV.

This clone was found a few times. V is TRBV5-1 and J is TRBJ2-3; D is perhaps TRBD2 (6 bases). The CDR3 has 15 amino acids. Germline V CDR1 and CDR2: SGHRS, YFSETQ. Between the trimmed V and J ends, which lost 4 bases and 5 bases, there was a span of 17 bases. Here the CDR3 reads CASSPAPTRQDTQYF. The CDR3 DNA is TGCGCCAGCAGCCCCGCCCCGACTAGGCAAGATACGCAGTATTTT.

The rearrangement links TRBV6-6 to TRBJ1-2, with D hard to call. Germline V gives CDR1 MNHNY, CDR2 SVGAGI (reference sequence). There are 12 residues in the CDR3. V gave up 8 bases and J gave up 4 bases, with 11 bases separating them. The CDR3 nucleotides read TGTGCCAGCCGAGGGCCAGTCTATGGCTACACCTTC. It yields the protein CASRGPVYGYTF.

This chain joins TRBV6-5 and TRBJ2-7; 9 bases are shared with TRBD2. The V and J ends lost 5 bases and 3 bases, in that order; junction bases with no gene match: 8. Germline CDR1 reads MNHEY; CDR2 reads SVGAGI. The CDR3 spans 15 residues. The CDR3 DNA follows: TGTGCCAGCAGTATCTTAAGACTAGCGGACTACGAGCAGTACTTC. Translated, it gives CASSILRLADYEQYF.

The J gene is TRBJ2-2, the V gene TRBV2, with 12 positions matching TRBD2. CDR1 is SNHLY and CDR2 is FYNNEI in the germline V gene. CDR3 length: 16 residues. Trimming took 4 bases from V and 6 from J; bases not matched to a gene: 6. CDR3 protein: CASSATSGGLAGELFF. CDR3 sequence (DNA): TGTGCCAGCAGTGCAACTAGCGGGGGGTTGGCCGGGGAGCTGTTTTTT.

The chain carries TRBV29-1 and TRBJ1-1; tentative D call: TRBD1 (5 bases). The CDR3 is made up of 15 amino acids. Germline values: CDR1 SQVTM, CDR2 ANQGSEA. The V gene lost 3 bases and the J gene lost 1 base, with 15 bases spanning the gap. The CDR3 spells CSVERQGRENTEAFF. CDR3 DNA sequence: TGCAGCGTTGAGAGGCAGGGAAGGGAGAACACTGAAGCTTTCTTT.

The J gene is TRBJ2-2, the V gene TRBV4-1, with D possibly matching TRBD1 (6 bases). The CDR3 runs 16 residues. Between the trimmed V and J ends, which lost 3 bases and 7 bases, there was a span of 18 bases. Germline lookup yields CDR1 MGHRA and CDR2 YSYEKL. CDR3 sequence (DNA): TGCGCCAGCAGCCACCGGGACATGTCCATTAGCGGGGAGCTGTTTTTT. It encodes CASSHRDMSISGELFF.

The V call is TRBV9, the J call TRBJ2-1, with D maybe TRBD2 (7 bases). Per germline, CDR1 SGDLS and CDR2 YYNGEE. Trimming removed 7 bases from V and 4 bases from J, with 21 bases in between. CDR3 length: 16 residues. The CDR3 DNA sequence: TGTGCCAGCTTCTTAGGGGCGGGGGCGACATACAATGAGCAGTTCTTC. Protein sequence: CASFLGAGATYNEQFF.

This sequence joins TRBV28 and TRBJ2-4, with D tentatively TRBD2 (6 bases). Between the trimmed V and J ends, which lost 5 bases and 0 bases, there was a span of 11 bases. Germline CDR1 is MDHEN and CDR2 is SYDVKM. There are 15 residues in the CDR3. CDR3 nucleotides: TGTGCCAGCAGTCCCCTGGGACTAGCCAAAAACATTCAGTACTTC. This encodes CASSPLGLAKNIQYF. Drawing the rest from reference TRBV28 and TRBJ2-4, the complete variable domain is DVKVTQSSRYLVKRTGEKVFLECVQDMDHENMFWYRQDPGLGLRLIYFSYDVKMKEKGDIPEGYSVSREKKERFSLILESASTNQTSMYLCASSPLGLAKNIQYFGAGTRLSVL.

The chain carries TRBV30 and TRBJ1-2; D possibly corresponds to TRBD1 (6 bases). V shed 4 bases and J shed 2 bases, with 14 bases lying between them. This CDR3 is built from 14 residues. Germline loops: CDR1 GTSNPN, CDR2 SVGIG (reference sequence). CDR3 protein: CAWTPTGSNYGYTF. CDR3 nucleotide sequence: TGTGCCTGGACCCCGACAGGATCGAACTATGGCTACACCTTC.

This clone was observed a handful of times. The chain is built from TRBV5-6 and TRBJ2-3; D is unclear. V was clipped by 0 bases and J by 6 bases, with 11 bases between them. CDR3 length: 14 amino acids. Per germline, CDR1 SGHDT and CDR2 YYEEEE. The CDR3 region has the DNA TGTGCCAGCAGCTTGGTCTTAGCTAGGGATACGCAGTATTTT. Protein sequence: CASSLVLARDTQYF.

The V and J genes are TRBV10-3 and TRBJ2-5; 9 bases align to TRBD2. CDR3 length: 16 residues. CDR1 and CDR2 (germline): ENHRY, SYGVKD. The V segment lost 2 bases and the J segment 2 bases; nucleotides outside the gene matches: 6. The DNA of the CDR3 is TGTGCCATCAGTGAGCGGGCGGGGGGGCTTCAAGAGACCCAGTACTTC. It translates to CAISERAGGLQETQYF.

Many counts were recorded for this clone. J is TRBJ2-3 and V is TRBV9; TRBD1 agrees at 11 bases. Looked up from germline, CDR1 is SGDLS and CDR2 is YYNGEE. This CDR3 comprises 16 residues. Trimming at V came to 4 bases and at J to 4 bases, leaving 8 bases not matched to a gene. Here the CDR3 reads CASSPRTGGTPDTQYF. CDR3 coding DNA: TGTGCCAGCAGCCCAAGGACAGGGGGCACCCCAGATACGCAGTATTTT.

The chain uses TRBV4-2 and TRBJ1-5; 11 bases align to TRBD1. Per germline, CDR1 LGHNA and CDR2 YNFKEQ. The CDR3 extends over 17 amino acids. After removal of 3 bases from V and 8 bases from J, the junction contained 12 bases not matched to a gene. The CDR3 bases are TGTGCCAGCAGCCAGCTCCGGGACAGGGGGATGGGAGAGCCCCAGCATTTT. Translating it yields CASSQLRDRGMGEPQHF.

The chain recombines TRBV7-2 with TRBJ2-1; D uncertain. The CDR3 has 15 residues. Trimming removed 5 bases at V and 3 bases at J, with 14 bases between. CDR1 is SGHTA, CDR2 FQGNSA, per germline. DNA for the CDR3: TGTGCCAGCAGCCTAACGATCGATAACTACAATGAGCAGTTCTTC. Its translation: CASSLTIDNYNEQFF. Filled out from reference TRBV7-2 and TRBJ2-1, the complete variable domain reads GAGVSQSPSNKVTEKGKDVELRCDPISGHTALYWYRQSLGQGLEFLIYFQGNSAPDKSGLPSDRFSAERTGGSVSTLTIQRTQQEDSAVYLCASSLTIDNYNEQFFGPGTRLTVL.